These T cell receptor beta chains were read from a single sample in a study of technical replicates of blood from a few donors. TCRdb's table, derived via immunoSEQ multiplex PCR, lists solely in-frame clones and lacks some. The sample contains 68,000 or so clones, more than 85% of which appear only once. The sample comprised PBMCs. All receptors come from a human donor in good health. Some clones in this sample may be carry-over from other donors' samples. CDR3s leave out the opening cysteine and the closing phenylalanine or tryptophan. Each record gives: D gene, V gene, clone size, CDR3 protein. D genes are given only for firm matches. Clone size, where shown, is once, few, many, or a class for clones that have expanded.

d_call: TRBD2; v_call: TRBV11-2; clone_size: -; cdr3_aa: ASSLGRGRGDYEQY
d_call: -; v_call: TRBV5-6; clone_size: -; cdr3_aa: ASSPGLAIFLDTQY
d_call: TRBD2; v_call: TRBV7-3; clone_size: -; cdr3_aa: ASSLSGGLNTGELF
d_call: TRBD1; v_call: TRBV19; clone_size: -; cdr3_aa: ASSTDRNSPLH
d_call: -; v_call: TRBV28; clone_size: -; cdr3_aa: ASSGYSGSYNEQF
d_call: -; v_call: TRBV7-8; clone_size: -; cdr3_aa: ASSLEGDQPQH
d_call: TRBD1; v_call: TRBV18; clone_size: -; cdr3_aa: ASSPPQGAFHYEQY
d_call: -; v_call: TRBV6-5; clone_size: -; cdr3_aa: ASSPGGTEAF
d_call: -; v_call: TRBV2; clone_size: few; cdr3_aa: ASSEAISNQPQH
d_call: TRBD1; v_call: TRBV9; clone_size: -; cdr3_aa: ASSPDRVSGANVLT
d_call: -; v_call: TRBV13; clone_size: once; cdr3_aa: ASSLASYEQY
d_call: -; v_call: TRBV4-3; clone_size: once; cdr3_aa: ASCLTNTGELF
d_call: TRBD1; v_call: TRBV7-3; clone_size: -; cdr3_aa: ASSLMGQGAGETQY
d_call: TRBD1; v_call: TRBV19; clone_size: -; cdr3_aa: ASRNPPGQGNEKLF
d_call: -; v_call: TRBV29-1; clone_size: -; cdr3_aa: SGEAGADEQF
d_call: TRBD2; v_call: TRBV18; clone_size: -; cdr3_aa: ASSPGLAGINEQF
d_call: -; v_call: TRBV4-3; clone_size: -; cdr3_aa: ASQGPHPKQF
d_call: -; v_call: TRBV27; clone_size: -; cdr3_aa: ASRVGGNTGELF
d_call: TRBD1; v_call: TRBV27; clone_size: -; cdr3_aa: ASSLYGQGADYNEQF
d_call: -; v_call: TRBV6-1; clone_size: -; cdr3_aa: ASSEKPSSGNTIY
d_call: TRBD2; v_call: TRBV5-1; clone_size: -; cdr3_aa: ASSSSGTSGGAHETQY
d_call: TRBD1; v_call: TRBV27; clone_size: -; cdr3_aa: ASSPLKQGARETQY
d_call: -; v_call: TRBV4-3; clone_size: -; cdr3_aa: ASSQEAGYYGEKLF
d_call: TRBD1; v_call: TRBV6-5; clone_size: -; cdr3_aa: ASSQGTGGWDTQY
d_call: -; v_call: TRBV5-8; clone_size: once; cdr3_aa: ASSFSSRQFNNEQF
d_call: -; v_call: TRBV21-1; clone_size: -; cdr3_aa: ASSKEAREGSNEQF
d_call: TRBD2; v_call: TRBV7-9; clone_size: -; cdr3_aa: ASSLAGGPYEQY
d_call: -; v_call: TRBV6-1; clone_size: -; cdr3_aa: ASRDGRGSGNTIY
d_call: -; v_call: TRBV10-1; clone_size: -; cdr3_aa: ASIRLRNEQF
d_call: -; v_call: TRBV11-2; clone_size: -; cdr3_aa: ASSPGQKNTEAF
d_call: -; v_call: TRBV7-9; clone_size: -; cdr3_aa: ASSLVAGIYGYT
d_call: TRBD1; v_call: TRBV5-8; clone_size: few; cdr3_aa: ASSWRDRGHEAF
d_call: -; v_call: TRBV4-2; clone_size: -; cdr3_aa: ASSQITGQNTEAF
d_call: -; v_call: TRBV4-1; clone_size: -; cdr3_aa: ASSQDGGVWGYT
d_call: TRBD1; v_call: TRBV5-1; clone_size: -; cdr3_aa: ASSPVTGVNYGYT
d_call: -; v_call: TRBV10-3; clone_size: -; cdr3_aa: AIGPRSSYNEQF
d_call: TRBD2; v_call: TRBV2; clone_size: -; cdr3_aa: ASSEVLAGGTDTQY
d_call: TRBD2; v_call: TRBV6-5; clone_size: -; cdr3_aa: ASSPSGSSYEQY
d_call: -; v_call: TRBV5-8; clone_size: -; cdr3_aa: ASSLGPVGGATAEAF
d_call: TRBD2; v_call: TRBV18; clone_size: -; cdr3_aa: ASSPSGVAGSTDTQY
d_call: -; v_call: TRBV7-6; clone_size: -; cdr3_aa: ASSFIRPRGGAGWNEQF
d_call: TRBD1; v_call: TRBV18; clone_size: -; cdr3_aa: ASSPGQGGTYEQY
d_call: -; v_call: TRBV9; clone_size: -; cdr3_aa: ASSGAGSNYGYT
d_call: -; v_call: TRBV15; clone_size: -; cdr3_aa: ATSREPAGGAYNEQF
d_call: -; v_call: TRBV27; clone_size: -; cdr3_aa: ASSYQGNSPLH
d_call: -; v_call: TRBV7-2; clone_size: -; cdr3_aa: ASSLEGRMDEQY
d_call: -; v_call: TRBV7-2; clone_size: -; cdr3_aa: ASSRQPQETQY
d_call: TRBD1; v_call: TRBV5-1; clone_size: -; cdr3_aa: ASSPGTGDYEQY
d_call: -; v_call: TRBV6-5; clone_size: -; cdr3_aa: ASSYISRGPYGYT
d_call: TRBD2; v_call: TRBV7-6; clone_size: -; cdr3_aa: STAGYQETQY
d_call: -; v_call: TRBV6-1; clone_size: -; cdr3_aa: ASSGSSTNEQF
d_call: -; v_call: TRBV4-1; clone_size: -; cdr3_aa: ASSLGGSGANVLT
d_call: TRBD2; v_call: TRBV4-3; clone_size: once; cdr3_aa: ASSQSSAGAYEQY
d_call: TRBD1; v_call: TRBV7-9; clone_size: -; cdr3_aa: ASSLGTGAWETQY